The rows below give T cell receptor beta chains drawn from one sample of a study of breast tumors, draining lymph nodes, adjacent tissues. TCRdb independently ran MiXCR on the multiplex PCR reads; one entry per CDR3 protein. This table holds 100,000 to 150,000 distinct CDR3 sequences, around 20% found once. Sequenced: axillary lymph node tissue. These receptors came from a female donor with breast cancer. Some clones in this sample may be carry-over from other donors' samples. The CDR3 runs from the conserved cysteine through the conserved F or W. D genes are given only for firm matches. Clone size is not always given. Where it is, it says once, few, many or a class for expanded clones.

NA	TRBJ2-3	many	TRBV7-2	TGTGCCAGCAGCTTGTACCCCGGGCCAGATACGCAGTATTTT	CASSLYPGPDTQYF
NA	TRBJ2-3	NA	TRBV6-5	TGCGCCAGCAGTTACTCGTGGACAGATACGCAGTGTTTT	CASSYSWTDTQCF
NA	TRBJ1-3	many	TRBV10-3	TGTGCCATCAGTGAGTCGACGGGACACTCTGGAAACACCATATATTTT	CAISESTGHSGNTIYF
NA	TRBJ2-3	many	TRBV9	TGTGCCAGCAGCGGAAGCTCGGGGGGCTTCGCTAGCACAGATACGCAGTATTTT	CASSGSSGGFASTDTQYF
NA	TRBJ2-2	many	TRBV2	TGTGCCAGCAGTAATGGCGGGGAGCTGTTTTTT	CASSNGGELFF
NA	TRBJ2-5	many	TRBV10-1	TGCGCCAGCAGTACCGGTGAGACCCAGTACTTC	CASSTGETQYF
NA	TRBJ2-5	many	TRBV20-1	TGCAGTGCGCAACCTCCGGGACCGGAAGAGACCCAGTACTTC	CSAQPPGPEETQYF
NA	TRBJ2-5	many	TRBV2	TGTGCCAGCAGGGCGGGTTCAGAGACCCAGTACTTC	CASRAGSETQYF
NA	TRBJ2-1	many	TRBV19	TGTGCCAGTAGAAACCGGGACAATGAGCAGTTCTTC	CASRNRDNEQFF
TRBD2	TRBJ2-1	NA	TRBV20-1	TGCAGTGCTAGAGATTCGGGAGGGAGCTCCTACAATGAGCAGTTCTTC	CSARDSGGSSYNEQFF
NA	TRBJ1-5	few	TRBV30	TGTGCCTGGAGTGCCCGGGGGGGTGGCAATCAGCCCCAGCATTTT	CAWSARGGGNQPQHF
TRBD2	TRBJ2-3	many	TRBV3-1	TGTGCCAGCAGGGCGGGAGGTACAGATACGCAGTATTTT	CASRAGGTDTQYF
TRBD1	TRBJ1-4	NA	TRBV6-2/TRBV6-3	TGTGCCAGCAGGCAGGGGGCTAATAATGAAAAACTGTTTTTT	CASRQGANNEKLFF
TRBD2	TRBJ2-1	many	TRBV12-3/TRBV12-4	TGTGCCAGCAGTTTAAGTGGGAGGGCCGATGAGCAGTTCTTC	CASSLSGRADEQFF
TRBD1	TRBJ2-5	NA	TRBV18	TGTGCCAGCTCACCACCCGGGACAGGGGCGAGAGGGGAGACCCAGTACTTC	CASSPPGTGARGETQYF
NA	TRBJ1-5	many	TRBV6-1	TGTGCCAGCAGTGAATACGGGGGTCGGGCAGTCTACAATCAGCCCCAGCATTTT	CASSEYGGRAVYNQPQHF